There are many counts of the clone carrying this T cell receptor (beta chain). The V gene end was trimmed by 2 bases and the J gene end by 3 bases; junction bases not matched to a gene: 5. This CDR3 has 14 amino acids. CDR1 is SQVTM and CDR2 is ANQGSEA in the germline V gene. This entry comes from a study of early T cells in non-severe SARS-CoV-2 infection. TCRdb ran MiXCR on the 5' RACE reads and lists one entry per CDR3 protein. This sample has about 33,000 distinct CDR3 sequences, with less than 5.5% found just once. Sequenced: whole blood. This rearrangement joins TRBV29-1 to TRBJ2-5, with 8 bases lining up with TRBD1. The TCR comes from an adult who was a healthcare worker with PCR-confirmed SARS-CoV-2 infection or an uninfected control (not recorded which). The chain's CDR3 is CSVEWTGLKETQYF. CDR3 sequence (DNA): TGCAGCGTTGAATGGACAGGGTTAAAAGAGACCCAGTACTTC. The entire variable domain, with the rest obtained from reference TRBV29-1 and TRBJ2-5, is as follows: SAVISQKPSRDICQRGTSLTIQCQVDSQVTMMFWYRQQPGQSLTLIATANQGSEATYESGFVIDKFPISRPNLTFSTLTVSNMSPEDSSIYLCSVEWTGLKETQYFGPGTRLLVL.